Listed below are T cell receptor beta chains from one sample, sequenced in a study of cytomegalovirus exposure and HLA in healthy donors. Here immunoSEQ multiplex PCR was the method, and the copy in TCRdb shows in-frame clones only, minus some. Of approximately 170,000 clones listed, around 84% are singletons. Sequencing was carried out using PBMCs. The receptors originated from a boy aged 2 to 9 in good health and CMV-seronegative. Each CDR3 is given with its conserved first and last residue. The D gene is left open where the match is weak. Size is stated for part of the rows, as once, few or many counts, or as a class when the clone is expanded.

j_call clone_size v_call d_call cdr3_aa cdr3_nt
TRBJ2-5 once TRBV7-3 NA CASSPHSYQETQYF TGTGCCAGCAGCCCCCACAGTTACCAAGAGACCCAGTACTTC
TRBJ1-2 NA TRBV6-1 TRBD1 CASRESGRGNYGYTF TGTGCCAGCAGGGAGAGTGGCAGGGGGAACTATGGCTACACCTTC
TRBJ1-2 NA TRBV29-1 TRBD1 CSVGQGANGYTF TGCAGCGTTGGACAGGGGGCGAATGGCTACACCTTC
TRBJ2-5 NA TRBV18 NA CASSPLQETQYF TGTGCCAGCTCACCATTACAAGAGACCCAGTACTTC
TRBJ1-3 NA TRBV9 NA CATRQGNTIYF TGTGCCACCAGACAGGGAAACACCATATATTTT
TRBJ2-7 NA TRBV19 NA CASSIGLIPYEQYF TGTGCCAGTAGTATTGGACTTATACCCTACGAGCAGTACTTC
TRBJ2-1 few TRBV12-5 TRBD1 CASGLVPGGNEQFF TGTGCTAGTGGTTTGGTACCAGGGGGCAATGAGCAGTTCTTC
TRBJ2-7 NA TRBV9 TRBD2 CASSYGLAGVSNEQYF TGTGCCAGCAGCTACGGACTAGCGGGAGTAAGTAACGAGCAGTACTTC
TRBJ2-7 NA TRBV7-6 TRBD2 CASSPRVSGSSYEQYF TGTGCCAGCAGCCCAAGGGTTAGCGGGAGCTCGTACGAGCAGTACTTC
TRBJ1-2 NA TRBV21-1 NA CASSVGQGQAYGYTF TGTGCCAGCAGCGTTGGACAGGGTCAGGCCTATGGCTACACCTTC
TRBJ2-5 NA TRBV15 NA CATRKDGREETQYF TGTGCCACCAGGAAAGACGGCAGGGAAGAGACCCAGTACTTC
TRBJ2-5 few TRBV2 NA CASRFQFTGVPQYF TGTGCCAGCAGGTTCCAATTTACGGGGGTGCCCCAGTACTTC
TRBJ2-3 NA TRBV27 NA CASSLQFRSGSRSTDTQYF TGTGCCAGCAGTTTACAATTCAGAAGCGGGTCACGGAGCACAGATACGCAGTATTTT
TRBJ1-1 NA TRBV28 NA CASTRPWRGNTEAFF TGTGCCAGCACTCGACCGTGGAGGGGGAACACTGAAGCTTTCTTT
TRBJ2-1 NA TRBV6-4 TRBD2 CASSDSASGVNEQFF TGTGCCAGCAGTGACTCTGCTAGCGGGGTGAATGAGCAGTTCTTC
TRBJ2-3 NA TRBV6-1 TRBD1 CASSESDRVGMDTQYF TGTGCCAGCAGTGAATCGGACAGGGTCGGGATGGATACGCAGTATTTT
TRBJ2-7 NA TRBV10-1 NA CASSLGSYEQYF TGCGCCAGCAGCCTCGGCTCCTACGAGCAGTACTTC
TRBJ1-5 NA TRBV27 NA CASSSADSFNQPQHF TGTGCCAGCAGTTCGGCGGACAGCTTCAATCAGCCCCAGCATTTT
TRBJ2-2 NA TRBV28 NA CAHHRRGDTGELFF TGTGCCCACCACCGGAGGGGCGACACCGGGGAGCTGTTTTTT
TRBJ2-1 once TRBV10-1 NA CASSDATMWYNEQFF TGCGCCAGCAGTGATGCGACAATGTGGTACAATGAGCAGTTCTTC
TRBJ2-1 NA TRBV25-1 NA CASSEFQSGSYNEQFF TGTGCCAGCAGTGAATTCCAAAGCGGCTCCTACAATGAGCAGTTCTTC
TRBJ1-1 NA TRBV11-2 TRBD1 CASSLYSGQGSTEAFF TGTGCCAGCAGCTTGTATTCGGGACAGGGGTCCACTGAAGCTTTCTTT
TRBJ2-3 NA TRBV30 NA CAWSAGADTQYF TGTGCCTGGAGTGCCGGAGCAGATACGCAGTATTTT
TRBJ1-2 NA TRBV5-8 NA CASSLGGGQLNYGYTF TGTGCCAGCAGCTTGGGTGGGGGACAACTAAACTATGGCTACACCTTC
TRBJ2-1 NA TRBV6-1 NA CASAQRAPLYNEQFF TGTGCCAGCGCTCAGAGGGCACCTCTCTACAATGAGCAGTTCTTC
TRBJ1-2 NA TRBV6-6 NA CASSLVPGGGYGYTF TGTGCCAGCAGTTTAGTTCCTGGGGGAGGGTATGGCTACACCTTC
TRBJ2-5 NA TRBV20-1 NA CSAGGETQYF TGCAGCGCCGGGGGAGAGACCCAGTACTTC
TRBJ1-3 NA TRBV30 NA CAWRPVAGRLIGNTIYF TGCGCCTGGAGGCCGGTGGCGGGACGGTTAATTGGAAACACCATATATTTT
TRBJ2-5 NA TRBV2 NA CASSEARGTQYF TGTGCCAGCAGTGAAGCTCGGGGGACCCAGTACTTC
TRBJ2-6 NA TRBV4-2 NA CASSQTAISGANVLTF TGTGCCAGCAGCCAGACAGCAATCTCTGGGGCCAACGTCCTGACTTTC
TRBJ1-2 NA TRBV2 NA CASRGAGAWEGYTF TGTGCCAGCAGGGGGGCAGGGGCTTGGGAAGGCTACACCTTC
TRBJ1-3 NA TRBV6-1 NA CASSELGAGKGNTIYF TGTGCCAGCAGTGAATTGGGGGCAGGGAAGGGAAACACCATATATTTT
TRBJ1-4 NA TRBV6-5 NA CASSYGGASEKLFF TGTGCCAGCAGTTACGGAGGGGCGAGTGAAAAACTGTTTTTT
TRBJ2-7 NA TRBV18 TRBD1 CASSPILGQVYGFWREQYF TGTGCCAGCTCACCGATCCTAGGACAGGTTTACGGGTTCTGGAGGGAGCAGTACTTC
TRBJ2-2 NA TRBV2 TRBD2 CASKPGGTGELFF TGTGCCAGCAAACCGGGAGGGACCGGGGAGCTGTTTTTT
TRBJ1-1 NA TRBV6-4 TRBD1 CASSEGQGPNTEAFF TGTGCCAGCAGTGAAGGACAGGGCCCGAACACTGAAGCTTTCTTT
TRBJ1-1 NA TRBV29-1 TRBD1 CSVPTGGRMNTEAFF TGCAGCGTTCCTACAGGGGGCAGGATGAACACTGAAGCTTTCTTT
TRBJ2-2 NA TRBV28 NA CASSSQGTKNTGELFF TGTGCCAGCAGCTCCCAGGGGACAAAAAACACCGGGGAGCTGTTTTTT
TRBJ2-7 few TRBV6-4 NA CASSDIAPIYEQYF TGTGCCAGCAGTGACATAGCCCCTATCTACGAGCAGTACTTC
TRBJ2-3 once TRBV5-1 NA CASNGGTITDTQYF TGCGCCAGTAACGGCGGAACAATCACAGATACGCAGTATTTT
TRBJ2-3 NA TRBV19 TRBD1 CASTDRGNLNTQYF TGTGCCAGTACCGACAGGGGGAATTTAAATACGCAGTATTTT
TRBJ1-2 NA TRBV6-1 NA CASNYAGGYGYTF TGTGCCAGCAATTATGCCGGGGGCTATGGCTACACCTTC
TRBJ1-5 NA TRBV5-1 NA CASSLEEGDSNQPQHF TGCGCCAGCAGCTTGGAAGAAGGGGATAGCAATCAGCCCCAGCATTTT
TRBJ2-3 NA TRBV15 NA CATSGENVRESTDTQYF TGTGCCACCAGCGGGGAGAACGTGAGGGAATCCACAGATACGCAGTATTTT
TRBJ2-7 NA TRBV28 NA CASREGARGEQYF TGTGCCAGCAGGGAAGGGGCGCGGGGCGAGCAGTACTTC
TRBJ2-1 NA TRBV7-3 TRBD2 CASSLVGTSGKRNEQFF TGTGCCAGCAGCTTAGTTGGGACTAGCGGGAAACGCAATGAGCAGTTCTTC